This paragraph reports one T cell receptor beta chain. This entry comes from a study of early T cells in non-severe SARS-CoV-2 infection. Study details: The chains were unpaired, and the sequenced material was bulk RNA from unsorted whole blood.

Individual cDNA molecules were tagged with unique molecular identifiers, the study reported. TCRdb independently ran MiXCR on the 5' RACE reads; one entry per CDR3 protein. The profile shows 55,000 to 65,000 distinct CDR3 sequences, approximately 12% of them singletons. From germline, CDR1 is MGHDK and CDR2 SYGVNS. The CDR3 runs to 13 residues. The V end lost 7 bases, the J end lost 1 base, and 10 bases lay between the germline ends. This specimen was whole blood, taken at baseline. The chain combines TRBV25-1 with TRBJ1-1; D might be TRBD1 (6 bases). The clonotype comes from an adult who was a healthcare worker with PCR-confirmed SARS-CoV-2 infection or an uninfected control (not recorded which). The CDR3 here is CASKETGNTEAFF. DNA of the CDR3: TGTGCCAGCAAGGAGACAGGGAACACTGAAGCTTTCTTT.